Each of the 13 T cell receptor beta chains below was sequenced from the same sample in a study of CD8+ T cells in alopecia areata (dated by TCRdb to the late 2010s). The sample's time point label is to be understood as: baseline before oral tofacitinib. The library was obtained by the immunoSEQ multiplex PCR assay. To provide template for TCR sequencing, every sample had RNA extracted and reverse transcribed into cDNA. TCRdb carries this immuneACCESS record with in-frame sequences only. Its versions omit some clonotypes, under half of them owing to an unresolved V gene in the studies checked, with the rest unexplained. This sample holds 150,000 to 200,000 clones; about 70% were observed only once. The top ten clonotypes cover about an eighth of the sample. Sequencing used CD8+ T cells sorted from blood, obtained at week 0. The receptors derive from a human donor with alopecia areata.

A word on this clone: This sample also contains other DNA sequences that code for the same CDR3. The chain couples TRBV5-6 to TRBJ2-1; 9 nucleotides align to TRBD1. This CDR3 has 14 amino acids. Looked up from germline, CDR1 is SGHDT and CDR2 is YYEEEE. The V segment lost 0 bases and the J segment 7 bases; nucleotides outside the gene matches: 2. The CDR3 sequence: CASSLGTGANEQFF. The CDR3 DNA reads TGTGCCAGCAGCTTGGGGACAGGGGCTAATGAGCAGTTCTTC. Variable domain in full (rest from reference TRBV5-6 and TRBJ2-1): DAGVTQSPTHLIKTRGQQVTLRCSPKSGHDTVSWYQQALGQGPQFIFQYYEEEERQRGNFPDRFSGHQFPNYSSELNVNALLLGDSALYLCASSLGTGANEQFFGPGTRLTVL.

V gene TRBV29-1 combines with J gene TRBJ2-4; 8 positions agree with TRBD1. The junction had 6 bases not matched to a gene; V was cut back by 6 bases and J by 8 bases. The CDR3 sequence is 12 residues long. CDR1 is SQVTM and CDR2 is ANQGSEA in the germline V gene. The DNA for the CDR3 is TGCAGCGTCAGGGACAGGCGGGACATTCAGTACTTC. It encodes CSVRDRRDIQYF.

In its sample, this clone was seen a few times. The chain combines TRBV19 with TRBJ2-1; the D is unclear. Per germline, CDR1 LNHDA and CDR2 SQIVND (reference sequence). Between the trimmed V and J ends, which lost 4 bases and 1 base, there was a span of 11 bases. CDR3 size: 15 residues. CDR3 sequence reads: CASSNDGISYNEQFF. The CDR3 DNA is TGTGCCAGTAGTAACGACGGTATTTCCTACAATGAGCAGTTCTTC.

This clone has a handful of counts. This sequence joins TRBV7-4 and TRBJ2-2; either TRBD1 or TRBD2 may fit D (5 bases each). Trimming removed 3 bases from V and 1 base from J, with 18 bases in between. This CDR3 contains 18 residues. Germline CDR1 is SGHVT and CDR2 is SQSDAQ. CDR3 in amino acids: CASSFGRDQDMNTGELFF. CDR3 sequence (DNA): TGTGCCAGCAGCTTTGGTCGGGACCAGGACATGAACACCGGGGAGCTGTTTTTT.

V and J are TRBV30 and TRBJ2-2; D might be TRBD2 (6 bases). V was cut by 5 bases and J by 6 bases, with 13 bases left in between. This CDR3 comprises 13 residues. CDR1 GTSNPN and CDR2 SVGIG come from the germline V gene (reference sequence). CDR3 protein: CAWALGGAGELFF. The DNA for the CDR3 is TGTGCCTGGGCTCTCGGGGGTGCCGGGGAGCTGTTTTTT.

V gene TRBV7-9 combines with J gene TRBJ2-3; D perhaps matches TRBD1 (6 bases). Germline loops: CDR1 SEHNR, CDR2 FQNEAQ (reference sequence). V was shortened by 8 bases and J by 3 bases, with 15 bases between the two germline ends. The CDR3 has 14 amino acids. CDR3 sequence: CASGRDTETDTQYF. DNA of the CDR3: TGTGCCAGCGGCCGGGACACGGAAACAGATACGCAGTATTTT.

This CDR3 reads CASSQGGGNQPQHF. The DNA of the CDR3 is TGTGCCAGCAGTCAAGGGGGGGGCAATCAGCCCCAGCATTTT. This chain links TRBV27 with TRBJ1-5, with D perhaps TRBD1 (6 bases). The V end lost 5 bases, the J end lost 2 bases, and 10 bases lay between the germline ends. Germline V gene data show CDR1 as MNHEY and CDR2 as SMNVEV (reference sequence). The CDR3 covers 14 residues.

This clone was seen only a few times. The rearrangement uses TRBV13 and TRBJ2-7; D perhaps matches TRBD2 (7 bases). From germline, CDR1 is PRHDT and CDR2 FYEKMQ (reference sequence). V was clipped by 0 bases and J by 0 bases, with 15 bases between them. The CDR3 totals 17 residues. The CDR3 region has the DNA TGTGCCAGCAGCTTAGGGTCGGCGGGGGCCCCCTCCTACGAGCAGTACTTC. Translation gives CASSLGSAGAPSYEQYF.

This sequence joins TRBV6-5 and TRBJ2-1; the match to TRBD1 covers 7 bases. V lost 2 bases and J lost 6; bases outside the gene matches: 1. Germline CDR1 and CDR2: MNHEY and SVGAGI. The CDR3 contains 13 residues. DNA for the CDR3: TGTGCCAGCAGTTACAGGGACAGCAATGAGCAGTTCTTC. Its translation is CASSYRDSNEQFF.

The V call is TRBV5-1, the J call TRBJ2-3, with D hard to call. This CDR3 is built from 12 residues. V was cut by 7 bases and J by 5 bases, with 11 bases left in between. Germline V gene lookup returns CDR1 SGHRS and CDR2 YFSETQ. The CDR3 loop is CASSLYGDTQYF. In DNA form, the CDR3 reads TGCGCCAGCTCCCTATATGGAGATACGCAGTATTTT.

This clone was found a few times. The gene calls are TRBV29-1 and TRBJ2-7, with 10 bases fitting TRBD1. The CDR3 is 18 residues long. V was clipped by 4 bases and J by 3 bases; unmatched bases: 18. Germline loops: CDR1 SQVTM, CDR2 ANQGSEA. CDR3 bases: TGCAGCGTTGCTCCCACAGTGCGACCGGGACAGGGGAACTACGAGCAGTACTTC. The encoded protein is CSVAPTVRPGQGNYEQYF.

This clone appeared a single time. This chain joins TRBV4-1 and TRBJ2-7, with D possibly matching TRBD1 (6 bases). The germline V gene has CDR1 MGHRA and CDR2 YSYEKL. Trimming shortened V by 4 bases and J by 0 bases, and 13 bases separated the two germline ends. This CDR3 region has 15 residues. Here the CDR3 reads CASSLRQDASYEQYF. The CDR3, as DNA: TGCGCCAGCAGCCTTCGACAGGATGCCTCCTACGAGCAGTACTTC.

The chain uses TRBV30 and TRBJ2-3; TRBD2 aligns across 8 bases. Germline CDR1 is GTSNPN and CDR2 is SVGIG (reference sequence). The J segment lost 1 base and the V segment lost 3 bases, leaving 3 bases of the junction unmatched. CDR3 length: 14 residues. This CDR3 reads CAWREAGGTDTQYF. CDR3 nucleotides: TGTGCCTGGAGGGAAGCGGGGGGCACAGATACGCAGTATTTT.